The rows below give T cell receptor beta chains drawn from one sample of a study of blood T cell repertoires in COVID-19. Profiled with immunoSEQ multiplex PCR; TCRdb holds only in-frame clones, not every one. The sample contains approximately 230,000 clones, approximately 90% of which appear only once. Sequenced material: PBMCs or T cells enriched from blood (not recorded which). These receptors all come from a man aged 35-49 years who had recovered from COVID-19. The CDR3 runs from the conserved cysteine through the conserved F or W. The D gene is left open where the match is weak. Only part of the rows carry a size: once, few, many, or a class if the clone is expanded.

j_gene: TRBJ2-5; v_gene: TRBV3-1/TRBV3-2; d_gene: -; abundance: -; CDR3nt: TGTGCCAGCAGCTCCCCGCAGTTTGCTGAGACCCAGTACTTC; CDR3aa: CASSSPQFAETQYF
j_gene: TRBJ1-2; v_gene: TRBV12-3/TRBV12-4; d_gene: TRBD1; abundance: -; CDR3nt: TGTGCCAGCAGTAGACAGGGGGTAGGTGGCTACACCTTC; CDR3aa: CASSRQGVGGYTF
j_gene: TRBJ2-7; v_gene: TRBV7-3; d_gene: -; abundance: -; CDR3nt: TGTGCCAGCAGCCCTAGCGACTCCTACGAGCAGTACTTC; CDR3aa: CASSPSDSYEQYF
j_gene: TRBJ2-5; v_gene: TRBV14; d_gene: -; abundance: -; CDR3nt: TGTGCCAGCAGCCAAGTCCGCGGGTACCAAGAGACCCAGTACTTC; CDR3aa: CASSQVRGYQETQYF
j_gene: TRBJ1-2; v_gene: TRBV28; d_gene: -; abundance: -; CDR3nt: TGTGCCAGCACGCGGCTTAACTATGGCTACACCTTC; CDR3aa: CASTRLNYGYTF
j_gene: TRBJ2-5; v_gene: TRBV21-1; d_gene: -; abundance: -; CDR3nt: TGTGCCAGCAGCAACCGACAGGGATGTCAAGAGACCCAGTACTTC; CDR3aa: CASSNRQGCQETQYF
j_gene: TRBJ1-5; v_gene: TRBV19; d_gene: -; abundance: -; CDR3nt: TGTGCCAGTAGTATGGGTACTAGTAGCAATCAGCCCCAGCATTTT; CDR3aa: CASSMGTSSNQPQHF
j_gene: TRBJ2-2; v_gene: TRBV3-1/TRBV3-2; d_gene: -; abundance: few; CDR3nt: TGTGCCAGCAGCCAAGGACAAAACACCGGGGAGCTGTTTTTT; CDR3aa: CASSQGQNTGELFF
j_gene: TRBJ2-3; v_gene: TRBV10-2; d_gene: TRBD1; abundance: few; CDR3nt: TGCGCCAGCAGTGAGTCAAAGGGGGCAGAGGATTTT; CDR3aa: CASSESKGAEDF
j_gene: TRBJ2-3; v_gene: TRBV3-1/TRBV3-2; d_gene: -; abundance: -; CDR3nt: TGTGCCAGCAGCCAAGATAACCAGCGGGGCACAGATACGCAGTATTTT; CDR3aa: CASSQDNQRGTDTQYF
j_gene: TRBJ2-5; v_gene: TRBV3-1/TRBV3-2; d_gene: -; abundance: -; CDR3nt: TGTGCCAGCAGCCAAGCAGGCAGGGGTGGGAGAGAGACCCAGTACTTC; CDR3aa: CASSQAGRGGRETQYF
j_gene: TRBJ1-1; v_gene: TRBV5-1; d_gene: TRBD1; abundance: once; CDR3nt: TGCGCCAGCAGCAGATCCGGGACAGCGAACACTGAAGCTTTCTTT; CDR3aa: CASSRSGTANTEAFF
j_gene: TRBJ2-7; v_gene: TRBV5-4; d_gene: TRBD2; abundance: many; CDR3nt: TGTGCCAGCAGCAGGGGACTAGCGGGAGGTACCGAGCAGTACTTC; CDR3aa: CASSRGLAGGTEQYF
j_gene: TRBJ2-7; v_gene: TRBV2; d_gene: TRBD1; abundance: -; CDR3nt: TGTGCCAGCACCTCGGGACAGGGAGCCTACGAGCAGTACTTC; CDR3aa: CASTSGQGAYEQYF
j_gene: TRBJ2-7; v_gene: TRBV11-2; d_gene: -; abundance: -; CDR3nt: TGTGCCAGCAGCTACCGGGTCCTAGGGGGCTACGAGCAGTACTTC; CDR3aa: CASSYRVLGGYEQYF
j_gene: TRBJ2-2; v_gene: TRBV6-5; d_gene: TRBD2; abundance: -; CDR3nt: TGTGCCACCACCAGTGGGGGGGCGAACACCGGGGAGCTGTTTTTT; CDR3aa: CATTSGGANTGELFF
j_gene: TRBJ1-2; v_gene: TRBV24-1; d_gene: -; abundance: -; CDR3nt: TGTGCCACCAGTGATTCCCAGGGAGGCGGCTACACCTTC; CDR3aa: CATSDSQGGGYTF
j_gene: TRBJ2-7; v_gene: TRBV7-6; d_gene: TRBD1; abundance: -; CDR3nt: TGTGCCAGCAGCTCCAGGACAGGGCCCTCCTCATACGAGCAGTACTTC; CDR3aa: CASSSRTGPSSYEQYF
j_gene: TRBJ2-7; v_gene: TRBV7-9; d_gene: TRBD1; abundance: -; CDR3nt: TGTGCCAGCAGCATACGCGGGGGACAGGGCCTCTACGAGCAGTACTTC; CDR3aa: CASSIRGGQGLYEQYF
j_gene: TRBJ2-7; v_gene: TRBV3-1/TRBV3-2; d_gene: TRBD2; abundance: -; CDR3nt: TGTGCCAGCAGCCAAACTAGCGGAGCTTCCTACGAGCAGTACTTC; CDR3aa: CASSQTSGASYEQYF
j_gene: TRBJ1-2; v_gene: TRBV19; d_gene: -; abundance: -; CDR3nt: TGTGCCAGTAGTACCCCAGAGAGGTTGAGCTACACCTTC; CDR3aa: CASSTPERLSYTF
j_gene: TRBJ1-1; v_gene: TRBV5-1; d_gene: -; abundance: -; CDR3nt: TGCGCCAGCAGCACACAGGCGAACACTGAAGCTTTCTTT; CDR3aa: CASSTQANTEAFF
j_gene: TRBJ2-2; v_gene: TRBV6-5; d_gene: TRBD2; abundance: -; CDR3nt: TGTGCCAGCAGTTACCGCGGGGGGTCGAACACCGGGGAGCTGTTTTTT; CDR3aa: CASSYRGGSNTGELFF